The 32 T cell receptor beta chains below come from one sample, sequenced in a study of PD-L1 blockade in urothelial cancer. The repertoire was sequenced with immunoSEQ multiplex PCR; TCRdb's copy has only in-frame clones and lacks some. The table lists about 84,000 clones, around 80% of them singletons. Sequenced material: PBMCs, taken around atezolizumab (anti-PD-L1) treatment. The receptors stem from a man between 70 and 80 years old with urothelial cancer.

This chain uses TRBV6-1 with TRBJ2-2; D might be TRBD2 (5 bases). V was clipped by 0 bases and J by 2 bases, with 10 bases between them. The germline CDR1 and CDR2 sequences are MNHNS and SASEGT. The CDR3 runs to 16 residues. The CDR3 here is CASSEADYINTGELFF. Here the CDR3 DNA reads TGTGCCAGCAGTGAAGCCGACTATATAAACACCGGGGAGCTGTTTTTT.

The chain is built from TRBV7-2 and TRBJ2-3, with no clear D. The CDR3 runs to 13 residues. Germline assignment: CDR1 SGHTA and CDR2 FQGNSA. V was cut by 1 base and J by 7 bases, with 9 bases left in between. CDR3 amino acids: CASSLVRLNTQYF. CDR3 DNA: TGTGCCAGCAGCTTAGTCAGGTTAAATACGCAGTATTTT. Drawing the rest from reference TRBV7-2 and TRBJ2-3, the complete variable domain is GAGVSQSPSNKVTEKGKDVELRCDPISGHTALYWYRQSLGQGLEFLIYFQGNSAPDKSGLPSDRFSAERTGGSVSTLTIQRTQQEDSAVYLCASSLVRLNTQYFGPGTRLTVL.

The chain employs TRBV7-6 and TRBJ1-6; D gene unclear. Germline assignment: CDR1 SGHVS and CDR2 FNYEAQ. CDR3 length: 16 residues. Trimming pared 5 bases from V and 2 bases from J, leaving 13 bases between. The CDR3 region has the DNA TGTGCCAGCAGCCCTGACGGGGTGGCCTATAATTCACCCCTCCACTTT. Translation: CASSPDGVAYNSPLHF.

The chain links TRBV7-2 to TRBJ2-3, with TRBD1 identical over 9 bases. V gave up 3 bases and J gave up 1 base; unmatched junction bases: 5. Germline V gives CDR1 SGHTA, CDR2 FQGNSA. The CDR3 length is 16 residues. The CDR3 loop reads CASSFLRTGGTDTQYF. The CDR3 DNA reads as TGTGCCAGCAGCTTCCTGCGGACAGGGGGCACAGATACGCAGTATTTT.

J is TRBJ2-2 and V is TRBV6-5; 8 nucleotides agree with TRBD1. Germline CDR1 and CDR2: MNHEY and SVGAGI. This CDR3 has 14 residues. V gave up 8 bases and J gave up 5 bases; unmatched junction bases: 7. The CDR3 coding sequence is TGTGCCAGCGGGGCCAGGGGGCAAACCGGGGAGCTGTTTTTT. Amino acid sequence: CASGARGQTGELFF.

The V call is TRBV19, the J call TRBJ2-3; the D is unclear. Per the germline V gene, CDR1 is LNHDA and CDR2 is SQIVND (reference sequence). This CDR3 is built from 12 residues. Between the trimmed V and J ends, which lost 0 bases and 11 bases, there was a span of 9 bases. The CDR3: CASSIDQRGQYF. As DNA, the CDR3 is TGTGCCAGTAGTATAGATCAAAGAGGGCAGTATTTT.

This clone was detected a few times. The J gene is TRBJ2-5, the V gene TRBV7-9, with 7 bases fitting TRBD1. The V and J ends lost 6 bases and 4 bases, in that order; junction bases with no gene match: 5. CDR3 length: 13 residues. Germline lookup yields CDR1 SEHNR and CDR2 FQNEAQ (reference sequence). CDR3: CASRPSGGETQYF. DNA of the CDR3: TGTGCCAGCAGACCCTCAGGGGGAGAGACCCAGTACTTC.

Note on this clone: A junction end diverges from the germline sequence, so it may reflect a read error. The V gene is TRBV5-1, the J gene TRBJ2-7, with TRBD1 identical over 7 bases. This CDR3 is 14 amino acids long. CDR1 SGHRS and CDR2 YFSETQ come from the germline V gene. CDR3 coding DNA: TGTGCCAGCAGCTTGATGGACAGGATCTACGAGCAGTACTTC. As protein: CASSLMDRIYEQYF.

The chain employs TRBV7-9 and TRBJ1-5, with D tentatively TRBD1 (5 bases). The germline V gene encodes CDR1 SEHNR and CDR2 FQNEAQ (reference sequence). The CDR3 has 13 amino acids. Between the trimmed V and J ends, which lost 4 bases and 6 bases, there was a span of 10 bases. CDR3 loop: CASSSGGGQPQHF. CDR3 in DNA: TGTGCCAGCAGCTCGGGGGGGGGTCAGCCCCAGCATTTT. Variable domain in full (rest from reference TRBV7-9 and TRBJ1-5): DTGVSQNPRHKITKRGQNVTFRCDPISEHNRLYWYRQTLGQGPEFLTYFQNEAQLEKSRLLSDRFSAERPKGSFSTLEIQRTEQGDSAMYLCASSSGGGQPQHFGDGTRLSIL.

The CDR3 nucleotides read TGCGCCAGCAGCCAAGAAAGCACGTCTTACGGCTACACCTTC. Protein sequence: CASSQESTSYGYTF. The chain joins TRBV4-3 to TRBJ1-2, with no clear D. The germline V gene has CDR1 LGHNA and CDR2 YSLEER. The CDR3 spans 14 residues. Trimming left V 0 bases short and J 8 bases short, with 13 bases between.

V and J are TRBV5-4 and TRBJ2-7; a weak D match, TRBD1 (5 bases). The CDR3 totals 12 residues. CDR1 and CDR2 (germline): SGHNT, YYREEE (reference sequence). Trimming removed 4 bases at V and 4 bases at J, with 9 bases between. Here the CDR3 DNA reads TGTGCCAGCAGCCCCCAGGGTTACGAGCAGTACTTC. Encoded protein: CASSPQGYEQYF. Filled out from reference TRBV5-4 and TRBJ2-7, the complete variable domain reads ETGVTQSPTHLIKTRGQQVTLRCSSQSGHNTVSWYQQALGQGPQFIFQYYREEENGRGNFPPRFSGLQFPNYSSELNVNALELDDSALYLCASSPQGYEQYFGPGTRLTVT.

This sequence joins TRBV7-2 and TRBJ1-2; TRBD1 aligns across 9 bases. In germline, CDR1 is SGHTA, CDR2 FQGNSA. Trimming at V came to 4 bases and at J to 6 bases, leaving 12 bases not matched to a gene. The CDR3 contains 16 residues. The CDR3 sequence: CASSWDRDRVFDGYTF. CDR3 bases: TGTGCCAGCAGCTGGGACCGGGACAGGGTTTTCGATGGCTACACCTTC.

V and J are TRBV5-1 and TRBJ2-7, with TRBD1 as a possible D gene (5 bases). CDR3 length: 14 residues. Germline CDR1 SGHRS, CDR2 YFSETQ. Trimming removed 1 base from V and 3 bases from J, with 11 bases in between. The CDR3 sequence is CASSLWGPDYEQYF. CDR3 DNA sequence: TGCGCCAGCAGCTTGTGGGGCCCGGACTACGAGCAGTACTTC.

The genes are TRBV2 and TRBJ2-7; D is perhaps TRBD1 (5 bases). The CDR3 length is 14 residues. Per the germline V gene, CDR1 is SNHLY and CDR2 is FYNNEI. Between the trimmed V and J ends, which lost 5 bases and 4 bases, there was a span of 15 bases. CDR3 sequence reads: CASSRDRGEYEQYF. CDR3 DNA: TGTGCCAGCAGTCGCGACAGAGGTGAATACGAGCAGTACTTC.

This clone was detected once. This chain connects TRBV5-1 to TRBJ2-2, with a weak D call TRBD1 (5 bases). The CDR3 covers 16 residues. Germline CDR1 is SGHRS and CDR2 is YFSETQ. The V gene lost 0 bases and the J gene lost 6 bases, with 15 bases spanning the gap. The CDR3 sequence is CASSLARGGLAGELFF. In nucleotides, the CDR3 is TGCGCCAGCAGCTTGGCTAGGGGCGGTTTGGCCGGGGAGCTGTTTTTT.

The CDR3 protein is CASSLDSSGAAETQYF. As DNA, the CDR3 is TGTGCCAGCAGCTTGGATAGTAGCGGGGCCGCGGAGACCCAGTACTTC. This chain joins TRBV5-4 and TRBJ2-5; 8 nucleotides agree with TRBD2. V was clipped by 0 bases and J by 5 bases; unmatched bases: 9. This CDR3 is 16 amino acids long. From germline, CDR1 is SGHNT and CDR2 YYREEE (reference sequence).

The genes are TRBV4-2 and TRBJ1-1; D remains ambiguous. Per germline, CDR1 LGHNA and CDR2 YNFKEQ. This CDR3 spans 13 amino acids. The ends were cut back, 1 base at V and 5 bases at J, with 8 bases in the middle. CDR3 sequence reads: CASSQALGTEAFF. CDR3 DNA: TGTGCCAGCAGCCAAGCCCTCGGGACTGAAGCTTTCTTT.

J is TRBJ2-7 and V is TRBV30; no firm D call. The CDR3 length is 12 residues. V was cut by 4 bases and J by 7 bases, with 14 bases left in between. The germline CDR1 and CDR2 sequences are GTSNPN and SVGIG (reference sequence). In DNA, the CDR3 is TGTGCCTGGAAAAGTCCCCTCCGGGAGCAGTACTTC. Translating it yields CAWKSPLREQYF.

J is TRBJ2-7 and V is TRBV5-4; D perhaps matches TRBD1 (5 bases). The CDR3 loop spans 15 amino acids. CDR1 is SGHNT, CDR2 YYREEE, per germline (reference sequence). V lost 4 bases and J lost 2, with 16 bases in between. CDR3 sequence: CASSPSGKGTYEQYF. CDR3 in DNA: TGTGCCAGCAGCCCGAGTGGGAAGGGGACCTACGAGCAGTACTTC.

The chain joins TRBV5-8 to TRBJ2-3; no reliable D call. The ends were cut back, 0 bases at V and 2 bases at J, with 7 bases in the middle. CDR1 and CDR2 (germline): SGHTS, YDEGEE. The CDR3 is 14 residues long. The CDR3 region is CASSLGPLTDTQYF. The DNA for the CDR3 is TGTGCCAGCAGCTTGGGTCCTCTCACAGATACGCAGTATTTT. The full variable domain, rest sourced from reference TRBV5-8 and TRBJ2-3, is EAGVTQSPTHLIKTRGQQATLRCSPISGHTSVYWYQQALGLGLQFLLWYDEGEERNRGNFPPRFSGRQFPNYSSELNVNALELEDSALYLCASSLGPLTDTQYFGPGTRLTVL.

V is TRBV5-5 and J is TRBJ2-1, with 9 nucleotides matching TRBD2. CDR1 is SGHKS and CDR2 is YYEKEE in the germline V gene (reference sequence). V was pared by 3 bases and J by 7 bases, with 5 bases of the junction left unmatched. The CDR3 length is 14 residues. CDR3 in amino acids: CASSSRLADNEQFF. The DNA for the CDR3 is TGTGCCAGCAGCTCCCGACTAGCGGATAATGAGCAGTTCTTC.

The J gene is TRBJ2-2, the V gene TRBV19; D unclear. The V gene's germline CDR1 is LNHDA and CDR2 SQIVND (reference sequence). There are 13 residues in the CDR3. The V gene lost 2 bases and the J gene lost 3 bases, with 4 bases spanning the gap. DNA for the CDR3: TGTGCCAGTAGTATATTAGACACCGGGGAGCTGTTTTTT. Translation: CASSILDTGELFF.

V and J are TRBV11-2 and TRBJ2-3; D is uncertain. CDR1 is SGHAT, CDR2 FQNNGV, per germline. This CDR3 is 12 amino acids long. V was clipped by 5 bases and J by 4 bases, with 7 bases between them. The CDR3 sequence is CASSLLADTQYF. The CDR3 DNA reads TGTGCCAGCAGCCTTCTAGCAGATACGCAGTATTTT. Looking up the rest from reference TRBV11-2 and TRBJ2-3 gives the full variable domain: EAGVAQSPRYKIIEKRQSVAFWCNPISGHATLYWYQQILGQGPKLLIQFQNNGVVDDSQLPKDRFSAERLKGVDSTLKIQPAKLEDSAVYLCASSLLADTQYFGPGTRLTVL.

The rearrangement joins TRBV4-2 to TRBJ2-1, with 15 nucleotides matching TRBD2. This CDR3 spans 18 amino acids. The germline V gene has CDR1 LGHNA and CDR2 YNFKEQ. Trimming cost V 3 bases and J 4 bases; bases outside gene matches: 7. CDR3 nucleotides: TGTGCCAGCAGCCAGAGGGGACTAGCGGGAGGAGTTTACAATGAGCAGTTCTTC. Protein sequence: CASSQRGLAGGVYNEQFF.

The gene calls are TRBV7-2 and TRBJ1-4, with TRBD1 matching 9 bases. The CDR3 consists of 16 residues. Germline CDR1 reads SGHTA; CDR2 reads FQGNSA. V shed 6 bases and J 7 bases; nucleotides not matched to a gene: 12. DNA of the CDR3: TGTGCCAGCAGTAGCAACGCGGGGACAGGGACTGAAAAACTGTTTTTT. Residues: CASSSNAGTGTEKLFF.

This chain connects TRBV6-1 to TRBJ2-7, with 14 bases aligning to TRBD2. The CDR3 contains 15 residues. The trim removed 5 bases at V and 3 bases at J, leaving 3 bases unmatched. Germline CDR1 and CDR2: MNHNS and SASEGT. The CDR3 loop reads CASSLGLAGGYEQYF. The CDR3 nucleotides are TGTGCCAGCAGTTTAGGACTAGCGGGGGGCTACGAGCAGTACTTC.

V usage is TRBV7-9 and J usage is TRBJ1-1; maybe TRBD1 (5 bases). The germline CDR1 and CDR2 sequences are SEHNR and FQNEAQ (reference sequence). The CDR3 runs 10 residues. The germline V and J ends were trimmed by 4 bases and 8 bases, with 5 bases remaining between them. The CDR3: CASSSGEAFF. CDR3 DNA: TGTGCCAGCAGCTCAGGGGAAGCTTTCTTT.

The chain carries TRBV13 and TRBJ2-1, with D possibly matching TRBD1 (5 bases). Germline CDR1 PRHDT, CDR2 FYEKMQ (reference sequence). CDR3 length: 14 residues. Trimming shortened V by 5 bases and J by 3 bases, and 11 bases separated the two germline ends. CDR3 region: CASSGHVYYNEQFF. Here the CDR3 DNA reads TGTGCCAGCAGCGGACACGTGTACTACAATGAGCAGTTCTTC.

The CDR3 reads CASSVRQGGTEAFF. For the CDR3, the DNA is TGCGCCAGCAGCGTACGACAGGGGGGCACTGAAGCTTTCTTT. This chain connects TRBV5-1 to TRBJ1-1; 9 nucleotides align to TRBD1. V was pared by 4 bases and J by 4 bases, with 5 bases of the junction left unmatched. The CDR3 is made up of 14 amino acids. The germline CDR1 and CDR2 sequences are SGHRS and YFSETQ.

This clone was detected only a few times. The chain employs TRBV7-8 and TRBJ1-1; D possibly corresponds to TRBD1 (6 bases). The CDR3 has 14 residues. V was pared by 5 bases and J by 1 base, with 11 bases between. Germline assignment: CDR1 SGHVS and CDR2 FQNEAQ. This CDR3 reads CASSITQGNTEAFF. Written as DNA, the CDR3 is TGTGCCAGCAGCATAACACAGGGGAACACTGAAGCTTTCTTT.

The V gene is TRBV5-4, the J gene TRBJ1-2; D possibly corresponds to TRBD1 (6 bases). The V end lost 4 bases, the J end lost 8 bases, and 15 bases lay between the germline ends. CDR3 length equals 13 residues. Looked up from germline, CDR1 is SGHNT and CDR2 is YYREEE (reference sequence). CDR3 in amino acids: CASSLVGADGYTF. The CDR3 nucleotides read TGTGCCAGCAGCCTTGTGGGGGCGGACGGCTACACCTTC. The whole variable domain, filled in from reference TRBV5-4 and TRBJ1-2, reads ETGVTQSPTHLIKTRGQQVTLRCSSQSGHNTVSWYQQALGQGPQFIFQYYREEENGRGNFPPRFSGLQFPNYSSELNVNALELDDSALYLCASSLVGADGYTFGSGTRLTVV.

The CDR3 DNA reads as TGTGCCAGCTCGTTAGGGGACAGGGCTGGCTACACCTTC. This encodes CASSLGDRAGYTF. This chain links TRBV18 with TRBJ1-2, with TRBD1 matching over 9 bases. Germline V gene lookup returns CDR1 KGHSH and CDR2 LQKENI. The CDR3 is 13 residues long. V shed 6 bases, J shed 7 bases, and the junction held 6 bases outside the gene matches.